Listed below are T cell receptor beta chains from one sample, sequenced in a study of blood T cell repertoires in COVID-19. The assay was immunoSEQ multiplex PCR, and TCRdb's table has in-frame clones only and misses some. The top ten clones hold about 5.4% of a sample with 250,000 to 350,000 clones, roughly 86% of them seen once. The sequencing sample was made of PBMCs or T cells enriched from blood (not recorded which). The receptors originated from a woman between 25 and 40 years old who had recovered from COVID-19. Each CDR3 is given with its conserved first and last residue. Fields, in order: D gene, clone size, V gene, J gene, CDR3 DNA, CDR3 protein. A D gene is named only where the DNA matches it firmly. Clone size is not always given. Where it is, it says once, few, many or a class for expanded clones.

>-|few|TRBV3-1/TRBV3-2|TRBJ2-7
TGTGCCAGCAGCCACTCAACAGGGCGCAATGCCTACGAGCAGTACTTC
CASSHSTGRNAYEQYF
>TRBD2|-|TRBV10-3|TRBJ2-3
TGTGCCACCTCGACTAGCGGGGGAACAGATACGCAGTATTTT
CATSTSGGTDTQYF
>-|-|TRBV5-4|TRBJ2-5
TGTGCCAGCAGCCTCGACTCCCAAGAGACCCAGTACTTC
CASSLDSQETQYF
>TRBD1|-|TRBV5-1|TRBJ1-2
TGCGCCAGCAGCTTGGATCAGGGGGCGATCTCTGGCTACACCTTC
CASSLDQGAISGYTF
>-|-|TRBV30|TRBJ1-1
TGTGCCTGGAGTATGGCAGAAAACACTGAAGCTTTCTTT
CAWSMAENTEAFF
>-|-|TRBV7-8|TRBJ1-1
TGTGCCAGCAGCCCCTGGACTGGCGGGGTGGAAGCTTTCTTT
CASSPWTGGVEAFF
>TRBD1|-|TRBV10-3|TRBJ2-1
TGTGCCATCAATCCACAGGGGAATGAGAATGAGCAGTTCTTC
CAINPQGNENEQFF
>TRBD2|-|TRBV13|TRBJ2-3
TGTGCCAGCAGCCCGGAGGGACTAGCGGGGTTTAGCACAGATACGCAGTATTTT
CASSPEGLAGFSTDTQYF
>-|-|TRBV25-1|TRBJ2-3
TGTGCCAGCAGTGCTGGGACTCACACCGGCACAGATACGCAGTATTTT
CASSAGTHTGTDTQYF
>-|-|TRBV11-2|TRBJ2-7
TGTGCCAGCAGCTTAGATTCTGGGGCGGCCTACGAGCAGTACTTC
CASSLDSGAAYEQYF
>-|-|TRBV7-2|TRBJ1-5
TGTGCCAGCAGCCGTACAGGGTTTAGCAATCAGCCCCAGCATTTT
CASSRTGFSNQPQHF
>-|few|TRBV7-8|TRBJ1-5
TGTGCCAGCAGCATCACAGAGAGCAATCAGCCCCAGCATTTT
CASSITESNQPQHF
>-|few|TRBV6-5|TRBJ1-5
TGTGCCAGCAGTTACTCTAGTAATCAGCCCCAGCATTTT
CASSYSSNQPQHF
>TRBD1|few|TRBV19|TRBJ1-2
TGTGCCACCCGTGACAGGGGGCGCGACTATGGCTACACCTTC
CATRDRGRDYGYTF
>-|-|TRBV11-3|TRBJ1-1
TGTGCCAGCAGCTTCCAGGGGAACACTGAAGCTTTCTTT
CASSFQGNTEAFF
>-|-|TRBV6-5|TRBJ1-5
TGTGCCAGCAGCCCCGACAGGACGAGCAATCAGCCCCAGCATTTT
CASSPDRTSNQPQHF
>-|-|TRBV5-1|TRBJ2-3
TGCGCCAGCAGCCCCGGACAGACCACAGATACGCAGTATTTT
CASSPGQTTDTQYF
>-|once|TRBV27|TRBJ1-1
TGTGCCAGCAGGATAACAGGGACCACTGAAGCTTTCTTT
CASRITGTTEAFF
>-|few|TRBV11-3|TRBJ2-1
TGTGCCAGCAGCTTGTCAGGGGGGCACGATGAGCAGTTCTTC
CASSLSGGHDEQFF
>TRBD2|-|TRBV6-5|TRBJ2-1
TGTGCCAGCAGTTCCGTCCAACTAGCGGGGGGGGATGAGCAGTTCTTC
CASSSVQLAGGDEQFF
>TRBD1|few|TRBV28|TRBJ1-5
TGTGCCAGCAGTTTATTGGACAGGGACTATCAGCCCCAGCATTTT
CASSLLDRDYQPQHF
>TRBD1|-|TRBV18|TRBJ1-4
TGTGCCAGCTCACCGATTAGACAGGGAAACTACGAAAAACTGTTTTTT
CASSPIRQGNYEKLFF
>-|-|TRBV3-1/TRBV3-2|TRBJ1-2
TGTGCCAGCAGCCAAGATCGGGGTCATGGCTACACCTTC
CASSQDRGHGYTF
>-|-|TRBV2|TRBJ1-1
TGTGCCAGCAGAGGAGGGCACGACACTGAAGCTTTCTTT
CASRGGHDTEAFF
>-|-|TRBV21-1|TRBJ2-7
TGTGCCAGCAGTCCGGTCCCCCCACTGGGGGCGACGAACGAGCAGTACTTC
CASSPVPPLGATNEQYF
>-|-|TRBV11-1|TRBJ1-1
TGTGCCAGCAGCTTAGCAGGGGTTAATACTGAAGCTTTCTTT
CASSLAGVNTEAFF
>-|-|TRBV4-1|TRBJ2-3
TGCGCCAGCAGCCAGTTTTGGGGGGTCCAAACTAGCACAGATACGCAGTATTTT
CASSQFWGVQTSTDTQYF
>TRBD2|-|TRBV4-2|TRBJ2-3
TGTGCCAGCAGCCGAGCCCCGGGACTAGCTGGCACAGATACGCAGTATTTT
CASSRAPGLAGTDTQYF
>-|-|TRBV7-2|TRBJ2-3
TGTGCCAGCAGGTCCGTACGGACAGATACGCAGTATTTT
CASRSVRTDTQYF
>-|-|TRBV11-2|TRBJ1-1
TGTGCCAGCAGCTTGAGGGGGACGGTACGTACTGAAGCTTTCTTT
CASSLRGTVRTEAFF
>TRBD2|-|TRBV3-1/TRBV3-2|TRBJ2-1
TGTGCCAGCAGCCAAGAGTACCTTAGCGGGGGGCCCAATGAGCAGTTCTTC
CASSQEYLSGGPNEQFF
>-|-|TRBV7-8|TRBJ1-5
TGTGCCAGCAGCTCGGGTAGGCAGCCCCAGCATTTT
CASSSGRQPQHF
>-|-|TRBV6-5|TRBJ2-2
TGTGCCAGCAGTAGACAGAACCAGAACACCGGGGAGCTGTTTTTT
CASSRQNQNTGELFF
>TRBD1|-|TRBV7-9|TRBJ1-3
TGTGCCAGCACCCAATCCGGACAGGACGGAAACACCATATATTTT
CASTQSGQDGNTIYF
>-|few|TRBV5-1|TRBJ1-2
TGCGCCAGCAGCTTGGCCGACGGGAACTATGGCTACACCTTC
CASSLADGNYGYTF
>TRBD1|-|TRBV29-1|TRBJ2-1
TGCAGCGCTGTCAGGGACAGCCGATCCTACAATGAGCAGTTCTTC
CSAVRDSRSYNEQFF
>TRBD1|-|TRBV5-1|TRBJ1-1
TGCGCCAGCAGCACGGAAAACAGGGGATGGAACACTGAAGCTTTCTTT
CASSTENRGWNTEAFF
>TRBD2|-|TRBV7-9|TRBJ2-3
TGTGCCAGCAGCTTAAGTAGCGGGGCCACAGATACGCAGTATTTT
CASSLSSGATDTQYF
>-|-|TRBV5-5|TRBJ2-7
TGTGCCAGCAGCTTGTCGACGGGATTCTACGAGCAGTACTTC
CASSLSTGFYEQYF
>-|-|TRBV9|TRBJ1-2
TGTGCCAGCAGCGTAGAGGTACAGGTCGGGGGCTACACCTTC
CASSVEVQVGGYTF
>-|-|TRBV12-5|TRBJ1-1
TGTGCTAGTGGCCCTGTGCGAGCTGAAGCTTTCTTT
CASGPVRAEAFF
>TRBD1|-|TRBV19|TRBJ2-2
TGTGCCAGTAGTATGTGGACAGGGGCCGGGGAGCTGTTTTTT
CASSMWTGAGELFF
>-|few|TRBV5-1|TRBJ1-3
TGCGCCAGCAGCTTGGGGACGGGGGGATCGGTCGGAAACACCATATATTTT
CASSLGTGGSVGNTIYF
>-|-|TRBV5-1|TRBJ1-4
TGCGCCAGCAGCTCCTCTACCAGACAGCCTGGAAATGAAAAACTGTTTTTT
CASSSSTRQPGNEKLFF
>-|-|TRBV2|TRBJ1-4
TGTGCCAGCACCGACACCGGCAATGAAAAACTGTTTTTT
CASTDTGNEKLFF
>-|-|TRBV29-1|TRBJ1-1
TGCAGCATCCGACAGGACCACACTGAAGCTTTCTTT
CSIRQDHTEAFF
>-|-|TRBV10-3|TRBJ1-1
TGTGCCATCAGTGAGGGGGCGAGCACTGAAGCTTTCTTT
CAISEGASTEAFF
>-|-|TRBV20-1|TRBJ2-2
TGCAGTGCTATAGCCACCGGGGAGCTGTTTTTT
CSAIATGELFF
>TRBD1|-|TRBV5-1|TRBJ2-7
TGCGCCAGCAGCTGGGGACAGGGCGGTAAGGGGTACGAGCAGTACTTC
CASSWGQGGKGYEQYF
>TRBD2|-|TRBV9|TRBJ2-2
TGTGCCAGCAGCTCTCCTAGCGGGGGGACAACGAACACCGGGGAGCTGTTTTTT
CASSSPSGGTTNTGELFF